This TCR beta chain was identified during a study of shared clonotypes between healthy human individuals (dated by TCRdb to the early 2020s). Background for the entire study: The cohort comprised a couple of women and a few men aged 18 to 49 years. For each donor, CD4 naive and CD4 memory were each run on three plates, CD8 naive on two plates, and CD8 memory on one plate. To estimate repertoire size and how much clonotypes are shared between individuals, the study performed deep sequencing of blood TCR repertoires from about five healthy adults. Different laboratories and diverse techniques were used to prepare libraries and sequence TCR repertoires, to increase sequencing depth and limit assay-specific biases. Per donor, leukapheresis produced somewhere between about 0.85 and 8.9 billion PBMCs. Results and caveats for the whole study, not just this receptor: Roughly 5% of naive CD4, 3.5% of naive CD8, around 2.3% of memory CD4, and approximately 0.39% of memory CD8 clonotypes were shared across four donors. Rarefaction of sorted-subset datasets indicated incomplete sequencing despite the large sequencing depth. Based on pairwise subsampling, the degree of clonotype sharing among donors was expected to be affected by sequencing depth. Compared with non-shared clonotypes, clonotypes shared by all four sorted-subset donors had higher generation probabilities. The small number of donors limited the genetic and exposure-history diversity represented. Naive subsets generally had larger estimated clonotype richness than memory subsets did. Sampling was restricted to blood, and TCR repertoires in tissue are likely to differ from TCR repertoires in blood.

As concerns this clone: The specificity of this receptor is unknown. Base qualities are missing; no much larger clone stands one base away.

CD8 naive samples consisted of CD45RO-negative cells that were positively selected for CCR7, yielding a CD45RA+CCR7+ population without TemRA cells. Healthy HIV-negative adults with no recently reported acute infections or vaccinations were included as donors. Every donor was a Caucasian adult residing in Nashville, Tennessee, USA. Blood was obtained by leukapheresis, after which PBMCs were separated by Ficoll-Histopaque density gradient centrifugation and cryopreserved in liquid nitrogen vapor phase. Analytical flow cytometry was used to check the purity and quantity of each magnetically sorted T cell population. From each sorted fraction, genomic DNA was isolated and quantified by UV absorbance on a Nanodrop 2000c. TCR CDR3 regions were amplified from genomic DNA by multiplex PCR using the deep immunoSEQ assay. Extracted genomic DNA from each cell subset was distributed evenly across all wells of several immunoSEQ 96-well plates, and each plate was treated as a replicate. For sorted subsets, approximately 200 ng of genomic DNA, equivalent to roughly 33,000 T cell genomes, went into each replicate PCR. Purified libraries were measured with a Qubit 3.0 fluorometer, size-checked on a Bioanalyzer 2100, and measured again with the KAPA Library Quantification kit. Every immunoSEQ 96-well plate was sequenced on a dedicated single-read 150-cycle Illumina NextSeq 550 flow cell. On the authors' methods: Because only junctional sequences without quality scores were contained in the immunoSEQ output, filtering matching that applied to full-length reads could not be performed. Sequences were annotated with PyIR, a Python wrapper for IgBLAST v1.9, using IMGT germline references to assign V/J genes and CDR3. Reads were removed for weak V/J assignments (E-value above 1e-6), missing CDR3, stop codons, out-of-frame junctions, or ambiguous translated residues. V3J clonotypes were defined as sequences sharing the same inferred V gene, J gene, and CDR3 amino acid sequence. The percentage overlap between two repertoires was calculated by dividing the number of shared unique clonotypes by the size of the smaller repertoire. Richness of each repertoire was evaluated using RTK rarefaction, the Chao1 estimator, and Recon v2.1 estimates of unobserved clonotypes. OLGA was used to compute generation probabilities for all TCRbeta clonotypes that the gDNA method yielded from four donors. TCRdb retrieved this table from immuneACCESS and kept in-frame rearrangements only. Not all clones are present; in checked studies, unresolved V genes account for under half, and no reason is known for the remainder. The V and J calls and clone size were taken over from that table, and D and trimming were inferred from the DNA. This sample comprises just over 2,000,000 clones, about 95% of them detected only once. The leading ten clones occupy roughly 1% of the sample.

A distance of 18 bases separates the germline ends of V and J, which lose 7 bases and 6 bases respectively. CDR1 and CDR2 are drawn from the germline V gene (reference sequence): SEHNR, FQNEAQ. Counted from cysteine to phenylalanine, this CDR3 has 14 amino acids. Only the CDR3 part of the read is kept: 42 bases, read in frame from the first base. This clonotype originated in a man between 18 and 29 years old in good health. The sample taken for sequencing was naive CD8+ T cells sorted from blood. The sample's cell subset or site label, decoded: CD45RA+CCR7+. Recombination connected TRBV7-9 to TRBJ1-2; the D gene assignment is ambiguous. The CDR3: CASTPDVSPDGYTF. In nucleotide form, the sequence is TGTGCCAGCACCCCGGACGTCTCACCCGATGGCTACACCTTC.